A selection of T cell receptor beta chains follows, all from one sample in a study of T cells after somatic rescue of genetic block. Only in-frame clones appear in the TCRdb table, and some are missing; sequencing was by immunoSEQ multiplex PCR. The data hold around 67,000 clones, with roughly 94% observed a single time. Sequenced sample: peripheral blood mononuclear cells (PBMCs). These receptors originate from a man in his forties. The CDR3 runs from the conserved cysteine through the conserved F or W. A D gene is named only where the DNA matches it firmly. Expanded clones get a size class; other rows say once, few or many, or leave the size out.

v_call,clone_size,j_call,d_call,cdr3_aa,cdr3_nt
TRBV12-2,NA,TRBJ2-7,NA,CASRLALSGRYEQYF,TGTGCAAGTCGCTTAGCCCTGAGCGGGAGGTACGAGCAGTACTTC
TRBV28,NA,TRBJ2-7,NA,CASSISYEQYF,TGTGCCAGCAGTATTAGCTACGAGCAGTACTTC
TRBV7-9,NA,TRBJ2-1,NA,CASSLGGGDYNEQFF,TGTGCCAGCAGCTTAGGAGGTGGGGACTACAATGAGCAGTTCTTC
TRBV30,NA,TRBJ1-2,NA,CAGPRRGTNYGYTF,TGTGCCGGGCCCAGACGGGGAACTAACTATGGCTACACCTTC
TRBV4-2,NA,TRBJ1-6,TRBD1,CASSPRTGNSYNSPLHF,TGTGCCAGCAGCCCCAGGACAGGGAACTCCTATAATTCACCCCTCCACTTT
TRBV2,NA,TRBJ2-7,TRBD1,CASSESKTGGSPPEQYF,TGTGCCAGCAGTGAATCTAAGACAGGGGGCTCCCCCCCCGAGCAGTACTTC
TRBV7-9,NA,TRBJ2-5,NA,CASSSTVQGTQYF,TGTGCCAGCAGCTCGACAGTCCAGGGGACCCAGTACTTC
TRBV6-1,NA,TRBJ2-3,TRBD1,CASSERGTGVRDTQYF,TGTGCCAGCAGTGAACGCGGGACAGGGGTCAGGGATACGCAGTATTTT
TRBV2,NA,TRBJ1-5,NA,CASRGDPGNQPQHF,TGTGCCAGCAGGGGGGACCCTGGCAATCAGCCCCAGCATTTT
TRBV5-4,NA,TRBJ2-3,TRBD1,CASSSRDRGTDTQYF,TGTGCCAGCAGCTCCCGGGACAGGGGAACAGATACGCAGTATTTT
TRBV2,NA,TRBJ1-1,NA,CASSASDRIGEAFF,TGTGCCAGCAGTGCATCGGACAGAATCGGTGAAGCTTTCTTT
TRBV7-2,NA,TRBJ2-2,TRBD2,CASSPGTSYVGELLF,TGTGCCAGCAGCCCTGGGACTAGTTACGTCGGGGAGCTGTTATTT
TRBV7-2,NA,TRBJ2-7,TRBD2,CASRTSGPYEQYF,TGTGCCAGCAGAACTAGCGGACCCTACGAGCAGTACTTC
TRBV5-1,NA,TRBJ2-6,NA,CASSWGNSGANVLTF,TGCGCCAGCAGCTGGGGGAACTCTGGGGCCAACGTCCTGACTTTC
TRBV9,NA,TRBJ2-2,TRBD1,CASTLGTGANTGELFF,TGTGCCAGCACCCTCGGGACAGGCGCGAACACCGGGGAGCTGTTTTTT
TRBV7-9,NA,TRBJ2-3,NA,CASSLGISGTDTQYF,TGTGCCAGCAGCTTGGGGATTAGCGGCACAGATACGCAGTATTTT
TRBV28,NA,TRBJ2-1,NA,CASSLAVGYGEQFF,TGTGCCAGCAGTTTAGCGGTAGGATACGGTGAGCAGTTCTTC
TRBV6-5,NA,TRBJ2-5,NA,CASSITRFETQYF,TGTGCCAGCAGTATAACTAGGTTTGAGACCCAGTACTTC
TRBV15,NA,TRBJ2-3,NA,CATSRDSTDTQYF,TGTGCCACCAGCAGAGATAGTACAGATACGCAGTATTTT
TRBV7-9,few,TRBJ1-4,TRBD1,CASSLEQGEEKLFF,TGTGCCAGCAGCTTAGAACAGGGGGAGGAAAAACTGTTTTTT
TRBV20-1,NA,TRBJ1-2,NA,CSVPPIGYTF,TGCAGTGTCCCCCCTATCGGCTACACCTTC
TRBV7-9,NA,TRBJ2-7,NA,CASSFPGIYYEQYF,TGTGCCAGCAGCTTCCCAGGGATATACTACGAGCAGTACTTC
TRBV19,NA,TRBJ2-7,TRBD1,CASSGTGAYEQYF,TGTGCCAGTAGTGGCACAGGGGCCTACGAGCAGTACTTC
TRBV5-4,once,TRBJ2-3,TRBD2,CASSRGTSGGTDTQYF,TGTGCCAGCAGCCGAGGGACTAGCGGGGGAACAGATACGCAGTATTTT
TRBV9,NA,TRBJ1-5,NA,CASSAPGQPQHF,TGTGCCAGCAGTGCCCCGGGGCAGCCCCAGCATTTT
TRBV11-2,NA,TRBJ2-7,TRBD1,CASSLARDRVYEQYF,TGTGCCAGCAGCTTAGCCCGGGACAGGGTCTACGAGCAGTACTTC
TRBV10-3,NA,TRBJ2-2,NA,CATRKVDTGELFF,TGTGCCACTCGAAAGGTGGACACCGGGGAGCTGTTTTTT
TRBV19,NA,TRBJ1-4,NA,CASSRRRNIATNEKLFF,TGTGCCAGTAGTAGGCGACGGAATATTGCAACTAATGAAAAACTGTTTTTT
TRBV7-3,NA,TRBJ1-6,NA,CASSRTGTANSPLHF,TGTGCCAGCAGCCGCACCGGGACGGCGAATTCACCCCTCCACTTT
TRBV27,NA,TRBJ2-3,NA,CASSFSASSTDTQYF,TGTGCCAGCAGTTTTTCGGCTTCTAGCACAGATACGCAGTATTTT
TRBV6-1,NA,TRBJ1-1,NA,CASSAAGNTEAFF,TGTGCCAGCAGTGCGGCGGGGAACACTGAAGCTTTCTTT
TRBV6-7,NA,TRBJ2-7,TRBD1,CASTRDRVYEQYF,TGTGCCAGCACCCGGGACAGGGTATACGAGCAGTACTTC
TRBV5-1,NA,TRBJ2-4,NA,CASSLVPGGKNIQYF,TGCGCCAGCAGCTTGGTACCAGGTGGCAAAAACATTCAGTACTTC
TRBV7-8,NA,TRBJ1-5,NA,CATTGLQNQPQHF,TGTGCCACCACTGGACTCCAGAATCAGCCCCAGCATTTT
TRBV11-1,NA,TRBJ2-7,NA,CASSLAGTSYEQYF,TGTGCCAGCAGCTTAGCTGGGACCTCCTACGAGCAGTACTTC
TRBV2,NA,TRBJ2-6,NA,CASSESGGSGANVLTF,TGTGCCAGCAGTGAATCAGGCGGTTCCGGGGCCAACGTCCTGACTTTC
TRBV5-1,NA,TRBJ1-1,NA,CASSLERNTEAFF,TGCGCCAGCAGCTTGGAACGGAACACTGAAGCTTTCTTT
TRBV2,NA,TRBJ2-2,TRBD1,CASSETGFTGELFF,TGTGCCAGCAGTGAGACAGGGTTCACCGGGGAGCTGTTTTTT
TRBV11-2,once,TRBJ2-2,TRBD2,CASSHLRRGLNTGELFF,TGTGCCAGCAGCCACTTGCGGCGGGGGTTGAACACCGGGGAGCTGTTTTTT
TRBV29-1,NA,TRBJ2-7,TRBD1,CSVPITGTGGEVQYF,TGCAGCGTCCCCATTACCGGGACAGGGGGAGAAGTGCAGTACTTC
TRBV6-6,NA,TRBJ1-2,TRBD1,CASSFLQGNYGYTF,TGTGCCAGCAGTTTCCTACAGGGGAATTACGGCTACACCTTC
TRBV27,NA,TRBJ2-5,NA,CASSTRTGGETQYF,TGTGCCAGCAGTACCAGGACAGGAGGGGAGACCCAGTACTTC
TRBV6-6,NA,TRBJ2-7,TRBD1,CASSRDRTYEQYF,TGTGCCAGCAGTCGGGACAGGACCTACGAGCAGTACTTC
TRBV7-2,NA,TRBJ2-2,TRBD2,CASSYRDYNTGELFF,TGTGCCAGCAGCTACCGGGACTATAACACCGGGGAGCTGTTTTTT
TRBV6-5,NA,TRBJ2-5,NA,CASSYSSRGVQTQYF,TGTGCCAGCAGTTACTCGAGTAGGGGGGTACAGACCCAGTACTTC